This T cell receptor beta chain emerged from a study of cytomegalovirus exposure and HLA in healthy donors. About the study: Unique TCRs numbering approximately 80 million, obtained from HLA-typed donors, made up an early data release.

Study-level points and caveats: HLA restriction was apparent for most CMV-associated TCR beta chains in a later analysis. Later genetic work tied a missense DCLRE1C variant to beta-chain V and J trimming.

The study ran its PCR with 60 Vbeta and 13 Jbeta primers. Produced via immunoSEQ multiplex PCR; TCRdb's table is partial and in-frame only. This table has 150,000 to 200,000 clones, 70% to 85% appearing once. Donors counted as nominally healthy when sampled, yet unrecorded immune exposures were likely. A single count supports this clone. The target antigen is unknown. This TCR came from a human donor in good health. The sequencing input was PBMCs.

The CDR3 protein is CASNARGHGDEQYF. The CDR3 DNA reads TGTGCCAGCAACGCCAGGGGCCATGGCGACGAGCAGTACTTC. The V and J genes are TRBV6-1 and TRBJ2-7, with D maybe TRBD1 (6 bases). The CDR3 is made up of 14 amino acids. Germline CDR1 MNHNS, CDR2 SASEGT. Trimming cost V 7 bases and J 5 bases, with 18 bases left between them.